A single sample gave rise to the 6 T cell receptor beta chains below, sequenced in a study of T cell responses to AZD1222 COVID-19 vaccine. TCRdb's table, derived via immunoSEQ multiplex PCR, lists solely in-frame clones and lacks some. The sample lists approximately 130,000 clones, roughly 87% seen once, with under 6% in the top ten. The starting material was peripheral blood, obtained 28 days after the second AZD1222 dose. Every receptor here comes from an adult who received the AZD1222 COVID-19 vaccine.

CDR3 region: CASSPTGTHTEAFF. The CDR3 nucleotides are TGTGCCAGCAGCCCGACAGGCACCCACACTGAAGCTTTCTTT. V and J are TRBV2 and TRBJ1-1; the D gene is possibly TRBD1 (6 bases). The CDR3 has 14 residues. The germline V gene has CDR1 SNHLY and CDR2 FYNNEI. V lost 6 bases and J 3 bases, leaving 14 bases between the germline ends.

The V gene is TRBV29-1, the J gene TRBJ2-1; 12 bases are a match to TRBD1. The CDR3 covers 13 residues. Germline V gives CDR1 SQVTM, CDR2 ANQGSEA. Unmatched junction bases numbered 5, after V lost 6 bases and J lost 8 bases. The CDR3 sequence: CSVWGQGADEQFF. The CDR3, as DNA: TGCAGCGTGTGGGGACAGGGGGCCGATGAGCAGTTCTTC.

The chain carries TRBV2 and TRBJ2-5; 8 bases line up with TRBD1. The germline V gene encodes CDR1 SNHLY and CDR2 FYNNEI. This CDR3 region has 14 residues. Trimming cost V 8 bases and J 1 base; bases outside gene matches: 6. The CDR3 nucleotides are TGTGCCAGCCGGGACAGGTCGGGCCAAGAGACCCAGTACTTC. Amino acids: CASRDRSGQETQYF.

This chain links TRBV5-1 with TRBJ1-5; a weak D match, TRBD1 (6 bases). The germline CDR1 and CDR2 sequences are SGHRS and YFSETQ. The CDR3 length is 15 residues. V lost 1 base and J 6 bases, leaving 14 bases between the germline ends. The CDR3 DNA is TGCGCCAGCAGCTTGTCCGGGGGCGCCTTTCAGCCCCAGCATTTT. Its translation is CASSLSGGAFQPQHF.

This clone has a handful of counts. V and J are TRBV2 and TRBJ2-7; possibly TRBD2 for D (6 bases). CDR3 length equals 14 residues. Germline V lookup: CDR1 SNHLY, CDR2 FYNNEI. Trimming shortened V by 6 bases and J by 3 bases, and 15 bases separated the two germline ends. CDR3 protein: CASRAGTLDYEQYF. In nucleotides, the CDR3 is TGTGCCAGCAGGGCGGGAACACTCGACTACGAGCAGTACTTC. Together with reference TRBV2 and TRBJ2-7, the CDR3 gives the full variable domain: EPEVTQTPSHQVTQMGQEVILRCVPISNHLYFYWYRQILGQKVEFLVSFYNNEISEKSEIFDDQFSVERPDGSNFTLKIRSTKLEDSAMYFCASRAGTLDYEQYFGPGTRLTVT.

V gene TRBV6-5 combines with J gene TRBJ1-5, with no clear D. Trimming took 0 bases from V and 7 from J, leaving 7 bases between them. This CDR3 region has 13 residues. CDR1 MNHEY and CDR2 SVGAGI come from the germline V gene. This CDR3 reads CASSYSAWQPQHF. The DNA of the CDR3 is TGTGCCAGCAGTTACTCGGCTTGGCAGCCCCAGCATTTT.